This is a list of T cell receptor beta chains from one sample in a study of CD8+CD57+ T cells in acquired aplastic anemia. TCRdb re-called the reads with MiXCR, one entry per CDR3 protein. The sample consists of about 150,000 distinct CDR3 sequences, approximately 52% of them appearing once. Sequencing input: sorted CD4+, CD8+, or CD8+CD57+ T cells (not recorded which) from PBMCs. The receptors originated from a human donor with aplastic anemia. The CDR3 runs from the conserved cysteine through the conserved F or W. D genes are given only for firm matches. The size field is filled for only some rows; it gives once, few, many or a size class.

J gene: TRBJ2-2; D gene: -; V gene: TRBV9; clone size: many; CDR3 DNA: TGTGCCAGCAGCCTGGACAGGGAGGGCACCGGGGAGCTGTTTTTT; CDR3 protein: CASSLDREGTGELFF
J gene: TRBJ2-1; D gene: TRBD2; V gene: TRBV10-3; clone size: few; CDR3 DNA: TGTGCCATCAGTGCTACTAGCGGCTACAATGAGCAGTTCTTC; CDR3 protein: CAISATSGYNEQFF
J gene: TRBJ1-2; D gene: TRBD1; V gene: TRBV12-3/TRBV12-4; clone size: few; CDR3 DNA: TGTGCCAGCAGCCCTGGACAGGGCGGCTATGGCTACACCTTC; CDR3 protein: CASSPGQGGYGYTF
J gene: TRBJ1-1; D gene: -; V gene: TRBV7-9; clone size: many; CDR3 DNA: TGTGCCAGCAGCTCACACAGGGTTCGCGCTTTCTTT; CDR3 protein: CASSSHRVRAFF
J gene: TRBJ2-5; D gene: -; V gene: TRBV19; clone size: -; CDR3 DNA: TGTGCCAGTAGTCCGGGACTCCAAGAGACCCAGTACTTC; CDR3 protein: CASSPGLQETQYF
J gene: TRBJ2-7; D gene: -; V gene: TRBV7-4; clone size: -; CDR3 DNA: TGTGCCAGCAGTTTACGGCACGAGCAGTACTTC; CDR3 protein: CASSLRHEQYF
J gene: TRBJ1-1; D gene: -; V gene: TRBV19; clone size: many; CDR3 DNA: TGTGCCAGTAGTACAGGGAAGAGTGTCACTGAAGCTTTCTTT; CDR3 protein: CASSTGKSVTEAFF
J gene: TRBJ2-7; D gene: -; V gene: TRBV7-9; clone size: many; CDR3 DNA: TGTGCCAGCAGCTTAGGGGGGGGCCTCTACGAGCAGTACTTC; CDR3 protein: CASSLGGGLYEQYF
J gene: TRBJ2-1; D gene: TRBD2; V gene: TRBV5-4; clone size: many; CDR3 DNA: TGTGCCAGCAGCACGGGACTAGCGGGGGTCTACAATGAGCAGTTCTTC; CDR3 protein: CASSTGLAGVYNEQFF
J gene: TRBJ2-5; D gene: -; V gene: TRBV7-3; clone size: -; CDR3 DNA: TGTGCCAGCAGCTTTGTCAGGGAAGGAGAGACCCAGTACTTC; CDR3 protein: CASSFVREGETQYF
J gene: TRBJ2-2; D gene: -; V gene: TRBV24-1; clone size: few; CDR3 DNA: TGTGCCACCAGTGCTTGGGGCGCGGGCACCGGGGAGCTGTTTTTT; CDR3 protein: CATSAWGAGTGELFF
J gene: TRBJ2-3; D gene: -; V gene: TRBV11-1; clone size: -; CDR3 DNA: TGTGCCAGCAGCTTGGGACGGGGACCCACAGATACGCAGTATTTT; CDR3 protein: CASSLGRGPTDTQYF
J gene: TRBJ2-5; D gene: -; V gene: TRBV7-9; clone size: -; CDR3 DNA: TGTGCCAGCAGCACAGGGCTAGGGGAGACCCAGTACTTC; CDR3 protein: CASSTGLGETQYF
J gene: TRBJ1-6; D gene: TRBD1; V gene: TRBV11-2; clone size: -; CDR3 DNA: TGTGCCAGCAGCACATCCCGACAGGGGCGGAAATCACCCCTCCACTTT; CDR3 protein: CASSTSRQGRKSPLHF
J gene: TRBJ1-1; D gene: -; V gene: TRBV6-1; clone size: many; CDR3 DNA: TGTGCCAGCACTACAGCCATTGAAGCTTTCTTT; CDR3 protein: CASTTAIEAFF
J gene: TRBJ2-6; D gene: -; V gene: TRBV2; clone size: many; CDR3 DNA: TGTGCCAGCAGTCCGGACTCTGGGGCCAACGTCCTGACTTTC; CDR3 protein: CASSPDSGANVLTF
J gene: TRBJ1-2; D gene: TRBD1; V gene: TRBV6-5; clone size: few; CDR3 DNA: TGTGCCAGCAGTTACCGGGACAGGGTTTATGGCTACACCTTC; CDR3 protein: CASSYRDRVYGYTF
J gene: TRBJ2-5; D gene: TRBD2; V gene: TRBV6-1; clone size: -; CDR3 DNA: TGTGCCAGCAGCGAAACTAGCGGTAGCCAAGAGGCCCAGCACTTC; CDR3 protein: CASSETSGSQEAQHF
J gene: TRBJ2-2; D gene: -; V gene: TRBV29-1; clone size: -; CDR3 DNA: TGCAGCGTTTTCACAGGCGACACCGGGGAGCTGTTTTTT; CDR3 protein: CSVFTGDTGELFF
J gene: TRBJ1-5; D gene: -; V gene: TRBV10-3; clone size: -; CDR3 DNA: TGTGCCAGCAGTTTTAGAGGAACAGTCGCTCATCAGCATTTT; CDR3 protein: CASSFRGTVAHQHF
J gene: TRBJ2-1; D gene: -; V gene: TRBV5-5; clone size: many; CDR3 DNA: TGTGCCGGCCCCCGGGAGCAGTTCTTC; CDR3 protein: CAGPREQFF
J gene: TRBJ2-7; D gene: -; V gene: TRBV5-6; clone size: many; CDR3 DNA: TGTGCCAGCAGCTTGGTGGGAGCGTCCTACGAGCAGTACTTC; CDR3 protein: CASSLVGASYEQYF
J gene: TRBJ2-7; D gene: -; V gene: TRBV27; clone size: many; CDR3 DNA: TGTGCCAGCAGTCCCTCGCTAGGGGAAGGCGTATACGAGCAGTACTTC; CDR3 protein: CASSPSLGEGVYEQYF
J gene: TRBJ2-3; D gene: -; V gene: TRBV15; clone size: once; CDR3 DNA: TGTGCCACCAGCAGAGAGTCACGTACAGATACGCAGTATTTT; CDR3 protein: CATSRESRTDTQYF
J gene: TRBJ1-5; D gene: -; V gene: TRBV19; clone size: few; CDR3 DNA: TGTGCCAGTAGTATCGACGGGAATCAGCCCCAGCATTTT; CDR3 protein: CASSIDGNQPQHF
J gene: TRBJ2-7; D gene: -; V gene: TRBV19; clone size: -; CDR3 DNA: TGTGCCAGTAGTTACACCAGAGATTACTACGAGCAGTACTTC; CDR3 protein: CASSYTRDYYEQYF
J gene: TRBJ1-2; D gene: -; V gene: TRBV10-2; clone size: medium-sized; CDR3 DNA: TGCGCCAGCATGGGTTACCGGAGACCCTATGGCTACACCTTC; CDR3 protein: CASMGYRRPYGYTF
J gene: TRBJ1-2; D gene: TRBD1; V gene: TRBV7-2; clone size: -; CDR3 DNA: TGTGCCAGCAGCTTAGCTATAGGGGGCGATGGCTACACCTTC; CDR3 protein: CASSLAIGGDGYTF
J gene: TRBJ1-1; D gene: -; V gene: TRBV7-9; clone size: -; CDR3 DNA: TGTGCCAGCAGCGATCCGGGACGGATGAACACTGAAGCTTTCTTT; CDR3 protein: CASSDPGRMNTEAFF
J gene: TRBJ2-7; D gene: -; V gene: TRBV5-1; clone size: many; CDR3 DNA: TGCGCCAGCAGCGTACGTTTAGGCGAGCAGTACTTC; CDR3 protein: CASSVRLGEQYF
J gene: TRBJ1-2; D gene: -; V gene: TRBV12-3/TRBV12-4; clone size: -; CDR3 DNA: TGTGCCAGCAGTGCCGGGAGCAACTACACCTTC; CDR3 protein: CASSAGSNYTF
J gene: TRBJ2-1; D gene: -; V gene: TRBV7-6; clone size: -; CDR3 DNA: TGTGCCAGCAGCTCCCCGACTGAAGGCAATGAGCAGTTCTTC; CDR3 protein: CASSSPTEGNEQFF
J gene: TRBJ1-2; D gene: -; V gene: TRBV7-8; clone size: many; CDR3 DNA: TGTGCCAGCAGCTTAGGCCCCCCCGGACCAGCTAACTATGGCTACACCTTC; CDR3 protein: CASSLGPPGPANYGYTF
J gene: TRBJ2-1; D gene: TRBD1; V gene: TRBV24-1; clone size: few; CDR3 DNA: TGTGCCACCAGTGATTTGGGACAGGGGGCAAGGCAGTTCTTC; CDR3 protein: CATSDLGQGARQFF